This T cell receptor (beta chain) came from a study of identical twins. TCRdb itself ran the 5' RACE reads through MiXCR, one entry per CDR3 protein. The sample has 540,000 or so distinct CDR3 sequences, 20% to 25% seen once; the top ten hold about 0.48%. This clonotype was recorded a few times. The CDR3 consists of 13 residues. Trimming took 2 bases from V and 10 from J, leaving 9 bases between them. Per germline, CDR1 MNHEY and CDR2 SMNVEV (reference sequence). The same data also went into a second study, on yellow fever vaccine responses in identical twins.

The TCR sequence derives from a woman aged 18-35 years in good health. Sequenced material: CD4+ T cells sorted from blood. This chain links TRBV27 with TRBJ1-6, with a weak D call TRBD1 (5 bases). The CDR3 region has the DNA TGTGCCAGCAGTTTAGAGGGGCGGTCACCCCTCCACTTT. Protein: CASSLEGRSPLHF.